A single sample is the source of the 10 T cell receptor beta chains below, sequenced in a study of control samples from healthy donors and cancer patients (dated by TCRdb to the early 2020s). Library prep was done by the immunoSEQ multiplex PCR assay. The source is immuneACCESS, and TCRdb retained only in-frame sequences with V and J called. Part of the clones is not carried over; for the studies checked, unresolved V genes explain less than half of this, and the remainder is unexplained. The sample contains about 140,000 clones, roughly 92% of them found a single time. The ten most abundant clones make up around 11% of the sample. The sample taken for sequencing was blood. Receptors originate from a young man in good health.

This clone was counted a single time. The V gene is TRBV5-4, the J gene TRBJ1-1, with TRBD1 matching over 7 bases. The V and J ends lost 7 bases and 2 bases, in that order; junction bases with no gene match: 8. The length of the CDR3 is 14 residues. Germline V lookup: CDR1 SGHNT, CDR2 YYREEE (reference sequence). This CDR3 is CASARGGKNTEAFF. The CDR3 coding sequence is TGTGCCAGCGCCAGGGGGGGGAAAAACACTGAAGCTTTCTTT.

This clone was detected only once. The J gene is TRBJ2-7, the V gene TRBV24-1, with D perhaps TRBD1 (6 bases). Germline V gene lookup returns CDR1 KGHDR and CDR2 SFDVKD. The CDR3 is 12 residues long. The V end was cut by 4 bases, the J end by 7 bases, with 10 bases between. The CDR3 loop is CATSERDKEQYF. The CDR3, as DNA: TGTGCCACCAGTGAGAGGGACAAAGAGCAGTACTTC.

Comment on this clone: The sample holds other DNA sequences that translate to the same CDR3. V and J are TRBV3-1 (or the pseudogene TRBV3-2) and TRBJ1-3; D is perhaps TRBD1 (5 bases). V gave up 1 base and J gave up 1 base, with 8 bases separating them. This CDR3 spans 15 amino acids. CDR1 is LGHDT and CDR2 is YNNKEL in the germline V gene (reference sequence). CDR3: CASSQGRGSGNTIYF. CDR3 DNA sequence: TGTGCCAGCAGCCAAGGGAGGGGATCTGGAAACACCATATATTTT.

The rearrangement uses TRBV27 and TRBJ2-4, with D possibly being TRBD1 or TRBD2 (5 bases each). V lost 3 bases, J lost 0 bases, and 12 bases lay in between. The CDR3 is 16 amino acids. Germline-derived CDR1 and CDR2 are MNHEY and SMNVEV (reference sequence). The CDR3 here is CASSLRGTLAKNIQYF. The DNA for the CDR3 is TGTGCCAGCAGTTTGCGAGGGACGCTAGCCAAAAACATTCAGTACTTC.

The CDR3 protein is CSASSRNEQFF. CDR3 bases: TGCAGTGCCAGTAGCAGGAATGAGCAGTTCTTC. The chain recombines TRBV20-1 with TRBJ2-1; D remains ambiguous. CDR1 and CDR2 from the germline V gene are DFQATT and SNEGSKA (reference sequence). This CDR3 spans 11 amino acids. V dropped 6 bases and J dropped 7 bases, with 10 bases sitting between them.

V usage is TRBV19 and J usage is TRBJ1-5; unclear D gene. The CDR3 totals 15 residues. The V and J ends lost 0 bases and 6 bases respectively, with 12 bases between them. In germline, CDR1 is LNHDA, CDR2 SQIVND (reference sequence). CDR3 sequence reads: CASSIDWVLTQPQHF. The CDR3 coding sequence is TGTGCCAGTAGTATAGATTGGGTATTGACTCAGCCCCAGCATTTT.

DNA for the CDR3: TGTGCCAGCAGCTTCCCGGGTGGTACGCAGTATTTT. It codes for CASSFPGGTQYF. The chain recombines TRBV7-9 with TRBJ2-3; D gene unclear. The ends were cut back, 3 bases at V and 8 bases at J, with 9 bases in the middle. This CDR3 comprises 12 residues. Germline V gives CDR1 SEHNR, CDR2 FQNEAQ (reference sequence).

V is TRBV20-1 and J is TRBJ2-1, with D uncertain. Deletions cut 3 bases from V and 5 bases from J, with 8 bases between. The CDR3 totals 12 residues. The germline gives CDR1 DFQATT, CDR2 SNEGSKA (reference sequence). The CDR3 protein is CSASLVDNEQFF. CDR3 nucleotide sequence: TGCAGTGCTAGTCTGGTCGACAATGAGCAGTTCTTC.

The chain carries TRBV19 and TRBJ2-7, with D uncertain. V lost 4 bases to trimming and J lost 10 bases, with 20 bases between them. CDR3 length: 14 residues. Germline CDR1 LNHDA, CDR2 SQIVND (reference sequence). CDR3 residues: CASSTDRASPPQYF. CDR3 nucleotides: TGTGCCAGTAGTACAGACCGGGCCTCCCCCCCCCAGTACTTC. The variable domain in full, with the rest retrieved from reference TRBV19 and TRBJ2-7, is DGGITQSPKYLFRKEGQNVTLSCEQNLNHDAMYWYRQDPGQGLRLIYYSQIVNDFQKGDIAEGYSVSREKKESFPLTVTSAQKNPTAFYLCASSTDRASPPQYFGPGTRLTVT.

V gene TRBV11-3 combines with J gene TRBJ2-1, with D possibly called TRBD1 or TRBD2 (5 bases each). The CDR3 runs 11 residues. Trimming took off 5 bases at V and 10 bases at J, with 9 bases between the two ends. Per germline, CDR1 SGHNT and CDR2 YENEEA. This CDR3 reads CASSVGDEQFF. In DNA, the CDR3 is TGTGCCAGCAGCGTAGGGGACGAGCAGTTCTTC.